Listed here are 11 T cell receptor beta chains from one sample, sequenced in a study of cytomegalovirus exposure and HLA in healthy donors. Profiled with immunoSEQ multiplex PCR; TCRdb holds only in-frame clones, not every one. Found here are about 110,000 clones, 70% to 85% of them singletons; the top ten hold more than 2.5%. Source material: PBMCs. The receptors shown here come from a woman aged 18-29 years in good health and CMV-seronegative.

This sequence joins TRBV5-4 and TRBJ1-2, with no clear D. CDR1 and CDR2 (germline): SGHNT, YYREEE (reference sequence). CDR3 length: 12 amino acids. Trimming pared 4 bases from V and 14 bases from J, leaving 18 bases between. The CDR3 here is CASSPPFQDQTF. Written as DNA, the CDR3 is TGTGCCAGCAGCCCCCCGTTCCAGGATCAAACCTTC.

The chain uses TRBV9 and TRBJ1-2; TRBD1 matches at 8 bases. V lost 3 bases and J lost 7; bases outside the gene matches: 5. The V gene's germline CDR1 is SGDLS and CDR2 YYNGEE. The CDR3 contains 13 residues. The DNA of the CDR3 is TGTGCCAGCAGCGGAGGACAGGGAGGTGGCTACACCTTC. Protein: CASSGGQGGGYTF.

V and J are TRBV7-3 and TRBJ2-7; a possible D gene is TRBD1 (6 bases). The CDR3 sequence is 11 residues long. Germline loops: CDR1 SGHTA, CDR2 FQGTGA. V was trimmed by 6 bases and J by 7 bases, leaving 10 bases between them. The CDR3 reads CASSNGQEQYF. The CDR3 DNA reads as TGTGCCAGCAGTAATGGACAGGAGCAGTACTTC.

The chain is built from TRBV7-9 and TRBJ2-1, with a possible D match to TRBD2 (7 bases). The CDR3 consists of 17 residues. Trimming took off 3 bases at V and 4 bases at J, with 19 bases between the two ends. Per the germline V gene, CDR1 is SEHNR and CDR2 is FQNEAQ (reference sequence). The CDR3 DNA reads TGTGCCAGCAGCTTGGGGCGGGGCGGGGGCATTTACAATGAGCAGTTCTTC. Translating gives CASSLGRGGGIYNEQFF.

The V gene is TRBV5-1, the J gene TRBJ2-1; TRBD2 agrees at 8 bases. Germline V lookup: CDR1 SGHRS, CDR2 YFSETQ. Trimming cost V 2 bases and J 0 bases; bases outside gene matches: 10. CDR3 length equals 18 residues. The CDR3 sequence is CASSFLALAESSYNEQFF. Written as DNA, the CDR3 is TGCGCCAGCAGCTTCCTGGCACTAGCGGAGAGCTCCTACAATGAGCAGTTCTTC.

The V and J genes are TRBV6-5 and TRBJ1-5; D perhaps matches TRBD1 (5 bases). Germline CDR1 and CDR2: MNHEY and SVGAGI. The germline V and J ends were trimmed by 2 bases and 6 bases, with 11 bases remaining between them. The CDR3 sequence is 14 residues long. The CDR3 sequence: CASSYVGVSQPQHF. The CDR3 bases are TGTGCCAGCAGTTACGTAGGGGTCAGTCAGCCCCAGCATTTT.

The chain couples TRBV28 to TRBJ1-5; a possible D gene is TRBD1 (5 bases). The CDR3 totals 14 residues. With 3 bases removed from V and 7 bases from J, the gap between germline ends came to 13 bases. CDR1 is MDHEN, CDR2 SYDVKM, per germline. CDR3 protein: CASSFSGAGQPQHF. As DNA, the CDR3 is TGTGCCAGCAGTTTTAGCGGGGCCGGGCAGCCCCAGCATTTT.

This chain uses TRBV29-1 with TRBJ2-5; TRBD2 might be the D (5 bases). Germline lookup yields CDR1 SQVTM and CDR2 ANQGSEA. This CDR3 region has 12 residues. V was clipped by 4 bases and J by 2 bases, with 8 bases between them. In DNA, the CDR3 is TGCAGCGTTGTCGGGAAACAAGAGACCCAGTACTTC. Translating it yields CSVVGKQETQYF.

The chain links TRBV30 to TRBJ2-7; the D is unclear. Looked up from germline, CDR1 is GTSNPN and CDR2 is SVGIG (reference sequence). Trimming removed 0 bases from V and 7 bases from J, with 19 bases in between. This CDR3 contains 15 residues. Here the CDR3 reads CAWSVVTAVAWEQYF. The CDR3 bases are TGTGCCTGGAGTGTCGTAACCGCGGTGGCGTGGGAGCAGTACTTC.

The DNA of the CDR3 is TGCGCCAGCAGCTTACTGGGACTATCAGCTAACTATGGCTACACCTTC. Translated, it gives CASSLLGLSANYGYTF. This chain joins TRBV5-1 and TRBJ1-2, with D maybe TRBD1 (5 bases). The CDR3 spans 16 residues. Germline assignment: CDR1 SGHRS and CDR2 YFSETQ. The V end was cut by 2 bases, the J end by 0 bases, with 14 bases between.

Turning to this clone: Other nucleotide sequences in the sample specify the same CDR3. The chain combines TRBV29-1 with TRBJ1-1, with D unclear. There are 12 residues in the CDR3. Trimming shortened V by 6 bases and J by 5 bases, and 13 bases separated the two germline ends. CDR1 SQVTM and CDR2 ANQGSEA come from the germline V gene. DNA for the CDR3: TGCAGCGTGGACCGCGGAGGGACTGAAGCTTTCTTT. This sequence encodes CSVDRGGTEAFF.